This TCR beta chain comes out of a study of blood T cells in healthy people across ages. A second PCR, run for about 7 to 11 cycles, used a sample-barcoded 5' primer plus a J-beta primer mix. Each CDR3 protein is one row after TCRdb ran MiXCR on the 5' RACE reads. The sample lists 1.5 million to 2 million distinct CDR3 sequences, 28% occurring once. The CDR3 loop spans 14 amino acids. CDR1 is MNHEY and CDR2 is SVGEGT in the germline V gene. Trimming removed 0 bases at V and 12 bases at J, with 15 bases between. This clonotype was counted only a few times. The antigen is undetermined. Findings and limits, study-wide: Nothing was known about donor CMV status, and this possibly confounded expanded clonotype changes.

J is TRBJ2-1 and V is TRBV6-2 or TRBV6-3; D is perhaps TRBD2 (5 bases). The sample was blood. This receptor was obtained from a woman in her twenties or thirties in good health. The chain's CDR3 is CASSYSTASRGQFF. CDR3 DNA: TGTGCCAGCAGTTACTCAACAGCTTCACGGGGGCAGTTCTTC.